The following is a TCR beta chain sequence with its context. There is no known antigen for this receptor. No base qualities exist here, and no much larger clone lies one base off it. V is cut back by 0 bases and J by 4 bases, with 6 bases in the junction unmatched. Based on the germline V gene, the CDR1 and CDR2 sequences are SGDLS and YYNGEE. The CDR3 contains 16 residues, cysteine and phenylalanine counted. The sequence is cut down to CDR3 DNA, 48 bases in frame from base 1. The cohort consisted of 666 healthy bone marrow donors. All cohort members were sampled while nominally healthy, although unrecorded immune exposures were likely present. The donor was CMV seronegative and belonged to the group of under 400 seronegative cohort members. A peripheral blood sample was provided by each donor, and peripheral blood mononuclear cells were used for TCR beta sequencing. Genomic DNA was extracted from the blood cell samples with the Qiagen DNeasy Blood Extraction Kit.

Receptors were amplified or captured by the immunoSEQ multiplex PCR assay. A mixture of 60 forward primers for TCR Vbeta segments and 13 reverse primers for TCR Jbeta segments was used in the multiplex PCR. The CDR3 region of rearranged TCR beta genes was amplified from genomic DNA with a multiplex PCR assay. The Illumina HiSeq System was used to sequence the amplified TCR beta libraries as 87-base-pair reads. The authors' analysis ran thus. A later analysis counted approximately 76 million unique TCR beta chains across the 690 or so repertoires, and some 12 million of these chains were shared by at least two donors. To remove PCR and sequencing errors, raw reads were error-corrected and collapsed into unique sequences using a nearest-neighbor algorithm that merged closely related sequences. CDR3 sequences were aligned to IMGT reference sequences to assign V, D and J gene segments. For a sequence to be retained, at least a six-nucleotide match to both a V gene segment and a J gene segment was required. Rearrangements were classified as productive when the CDR3 lacked stop codons and remained in frame with V and J, and all other rearrangements were classified as non-productive. CDR3 was defined by IMGT convention, running from the second conserved V-encoded cysteine to the conserved J-encoded phenylalanine. The earlier analysis of 587 of the donors excluded sequences that lacked an unambiguous match to a single V gene segment. In an earlier analysis of 500 to 750 of the donors, V segments were called functional above 56.7% productive rearrangements and were called segregating when the between-donor standard deviation exceeded 5%. A statistical classification framework was built for diagnosing cytomegalovirus status from the catalog of TCR beta chain sequences. A later analysis assigned V and J genes by comparing TCR nucleotide sequences with IMGT/GENE-DB human TR gene sequences. A later analysis assigned CDR3 sequences and most-parsimonious VDJ recombination scenarios with the TCRdist pipeline. In a later analysis, each TCR beta chain was defined by its CDR3 amino acid sequence together with its V-gene family, and reads lacking a unique V-gene family were excluded. To address suspected cross-contamination and a sequencing artifact, a later analysis removed 592 highly shared, low-generation-probability nucleotide sequences. For each public chain, a later analysis derived a clonal expansion index from normalized ranks of inferred template counts within each repertoire. In a later analysis, generation probabilities were computed with a VDJ recombination model fitted to out-of-frame rearrangements, and the resulting probabilities were checked against IGoR. In a later analysis, TCR-TCR, TCR-HLA and TCR-CMV co-occurrence was scored with hypergeometric tests, and a repertoire-size bias correction was applied to TCR pairs. False discovery rates were estimated in a later analysis by permuting HLA or CMV assignments 20 times. A later analysis grouped co-occurring TCRs with DBSCAN, adding TCRdist sequence similarity when clustering within HLA-allele-positive subsets. Co-occurrence clustering excluded repertoires with fewer than 30,000 or more than 120,000 public chains, plus five with anomalous nucleotide sharing. The source is immuneACCESS, and TCRdb retained only in-frame sequences with V and J called. Part of the clones is not carried over; for the studies checked, unresolved V genes explain less than half of this, and the remainder is unexplained. For V, J and clone size, that table is used; D and trimming come from the DNA. Across this sample there are roughly 100,000 clones, with 60% to 85% seen only once. Of the sample, about 10% is held by the ten largest clones.

These data belong to a study of cytomegalovirus exposure and HLA in healthy donors (dated by TCRdb to 2016 to 2017). Broadly, across the study: In an earlier analysis of around 540 of the donors, approximately 260 Gb of sequence data and approximately 100 million unique TCR beta sequences from about 179 million T cells were reported. The study profiled the T cell repertoires of approximately 700 subjects by immunosequencing and related them to cytomegalovirus serostatus. Both class I and class II loci were covered by HLA typing, at four-digit resolution. On average, over 200,000 unique TCR beta nucleotide sequences were sequenced per donor among more than 350 genotyped donors of the cohort, with 15% to 20% of those sequences being non-productive. In an earlier analysis of 587 of the donors, high-throughput TCR beta sequencing was used to judge whether each TCR beta V gene segment behaved as functional or pseudogenic. An early release that covered 500 to 800 HLA-typed donors contained 250 to 350 gigabases of sequencing data and tens of millions of unique TCR sequences. Of the roughly 400 genotyped donors, 70% to 90% were placed in the genetic ancestry cluster associated with self-reported Caucasian donors. A later genetic analysis took genome-wide SNP genotypes for about 65% of the 666 donors and used that subset as a discovery cohort. All discovery cohort repertoires had been generated on a single sequencing platform. In addition to the first cohort of 666 subjects, a separate validation cohort of under 150 different subjects was used. A handful of DR-DQ haplotypes were handled as single units for association and clustering because linkage in the cohort was strong. In a later analysis, previously published TCR beta repertoires from several hundred donors were re-analyzed and high-resolution HLA genotyping was added so that TCR occurrence patterns could be studied. Rather than using new phenotypic data, the later analysis identified candidate immune exposures from TCR beta sequences and from how often those sequences occurred across donors. The study aimed to test whether cataloging public T cell receptors could reveal signatures of past pathogen exposure. Donor age, sex, ethnicity and CMV serostatus were collected together with the repertoire data. The number of typed donors differed by locus: roughly 620-640 for A, B, C, DRB1 and DQB1; about 520 for DQA1; 606 for DPA1; and roughly 450 for DPB1. To predict cytomegalovirus infection status, the study brought together high-throughput TCR immunosequencing, statistical association of individual TCRs with disease status, and machine learning.

Broader findings and caveats from the paper: An earlier analysis of 587 of the donors showed that most TCR beta V segments appeared in productive rearrangements either about 87% or about 30% of the time, which broadly matched IMGT annotations. It was suggested by the authors that the approach could potentially be generalized to other disease states and immunological phenotypes. In a later analysis, 16,951 TCR beta sequences were associated with specific HLA alleles at a false discovery rate of 0.05. Most TCR sequences were seen in very few donors, while some public TCRs were found in many individuals. The cohort was sequenced for TCR beta chains only, and without alpha or paired-chain data the features that could be detected were limited. A cluster of highly shared sequence variants was judged likely to represent a technical artifact of the sequencing pipeline. When HLA alleles, especially DR and DQ, strongly co-occurred, attributing TCR associations to individual alleles was difficult. In vitro tests confirmed that three of the cytomegalovirus-associated TCR beta chains recognize cytomegalovirus antigens. Because counts were too low, about 15 rarely observed V segments, including chromosome 9 orphons, were left out of the earlier analysis of about 500 of the donors. The study gave a list of about 170 TCR beta chains associated with cytomegalovirus. Some IMGT-functional V segments, including TRBV6-2 and TRBV6-3, could not be told apart with the 87-base-pair reads, so those segments were excluded. CMV serostatus was the only immune exposure information available for the cohort. In a later analysis, HLA-associated TCR beta chains were found to be more clonally expanded and to have lower generation probabilities than equally common non-associated chains. Because HLA typing was unavailable for some donors at each locus, only the typed subset was used in association tests. A later genetic analysis associated a missense DCLRE1C variant with V-gene and J-gene trimming of TCR beta chains, and an independent cohort replicated the association. A later analysis found that TCR association rates varied across HLA loci, with DRB1 alleles showing the most associated TCRs and HLA-C alleles the fewest. In both the original and validation cohorts, the classifier was reported to diagnose cytomegalovirus status with high specificity and sensitivity. A further reported finding was that TCR beta sequences accurately predicted the HLA-A and HLA-B alleles for most subjects in the first cohort. Presence/absence analyses assumed roughly uniform sequencing depth across donors, an assumption that may not hold. A later analysis found that most CMV-associated TCR beta chains appeared HLA-restricted, with HLA associations seemingly driven largely by CMV exposure. A later genetic analysis reported fewer N-insertions in productive TCRs among donors in an Asian-associated ancestry cluster than the 666-donor mean. Linkage disequilibrium might explain the correlated functional status among segregating V segments, but an unknown experimental factor could not be ruled out. Several of the top co-occurrence clusters appeared to be linked to parvovirus B19, influenza, CMV and Epstein-Barr virus, according to a later analysis.

The receptor comes from a man aged 45 to 65 in good health and CMV-seronegative. The specimen sequenced was PBMCs. The receptor chain draws on TRBV9 and TRBJ2-4; 8 bases in the middle match TRBD1. The DNA sequence reads TGTGCCAGCAGCGTAGCTACAGGGGGTGCGAAAAACATTCAGTACTTC. Protein translation: CASSVATGGAKNIQYF.